A selection of T cell receptor beta chains follows, all from one sample in a study of monozygotic twins with inflammatory bowel disease. TCRdb re-analyzed the 5' RACE reads; it lists each CDR3 protein once, without DNA. This listing includes about 450,000 distinct CDR3 sequences. What was sequenced was blood. The receptors here all came from a human donor with ulcerative colitis or Crohn's disease, or a healthy co-twin of an affected twin (not recorded which). Both conserved end residues are part of each CDR3. Each record gives: J gene, V gene, CDR3 protein.

J gene: TRBJ2-7
V gene: TRBV3-1
CDR3 protein: CASSYYQGASYEQYF

J gene: TRBJ1-1
V gene: TRBV12-3/TRBV12-4
CDR3 protein: CASRKGHEQFEAFF

J gene: TRBJ1-2
V gene: TRBV29-1
CDR3 protein: CSVARQGANYGYTF

J gene: TRBJ1-2
V gene: TRBV6-5
CDR3 protein: CASSYGSPTNYGYTF

J gene: TRBJ2-7
V gene: TRBV28
CDR3 protein: CASSLPGLAGGSYERYF

J gene: TRBJ1-2
V gene: TRBV10-3
CDR3 protein: CAISGLLTGGNSGYTF

J gene: TRBJ1-2
V gene: TRBV2
CDR3 protein: CASSEAARPTF

J gene: TRBJ1-2
V gene: TRBV5-4
CDR3 protein: CASSRDSPRSYGYTF

J gene: TRBJ1-5
V gene: TRBV10-3
CDR3 protein: CAISEGGSNQPQHF

J gene: TRBJ1-2
V gene: TRBV28
CDR3 protein: CASSLRKDYGYTF

J gene: TRBJ1-2
V gene: TRBV5-1
CDR3 protein: CASSLGQPSNYGYTF

J gene: TRBJ2-5
V gene: TRBV20-1
CDR3 protein: CSAPPGTGSQETQYF

J gene: TRBJ1-2
V gene: TRBV13
CDR3 protein: CASSPKVGPKRGYGYTF

J gene: TRBJ2-5
V gene: TRBV5-5
CDR3 protein: CASSFPGQGETQYF

J gene: TRBJ2-5
V gene: TRBV2
CDR3 protein: CASSELAGGIDTQYF

J gene: TRBJ1-1
V gene: TRBV10-3
CDR3 protein: CAISESRTGNTEAFF

J gene: TRBJ2-1
V gene: TRBV7-9
CDR3 protein: CASSVPLSSYNEQFF

J gene: TRBJ1-1
V gene: TRBV7-9
CDR3 protein: CASSLDRGANTEAFF

J gene: TRBJ2-7
V gene: TRBV11-2
CDR3 protein: CASSRDPRLAGTSYEQYF

J gene: TRBJ2-3
V gene: TRBV10-2
CDR3 protein: CASRRGEDTQYF

J gene: TRBJ1-1
V gene: TRBV27
CDR3 protein: CASSPPGRPNTEAFF

J gene: TRBJ2-1
V gene: TRBV9
CDR3 protein: CASSVELADNEQFF

J gene: TRBJ2-1
V gene: TRBV18
CDR3 protein: CASSPQGGDYNEQFF

J gene: TRBJ2-4
V gene: TRBV28
CDR3 protein: CASSFRHLAKNIQYF

J gene: TRBJ2-7
V gene: TRBV5-1
CDR3 protein: CASSLGGQGEQYF

J gene: TRBJ2-3
V gene: TRBV10-3
CDR3 protein: CAIGSSTDTQYF

J gene: TRBJ1-2
V gene: TRBV25-1
CDR3 protein: CASSDFGGYGYTF

J gene: TRBJ1-2
V gene: TRBV7-2
CDR3 protein: CASSSRMDGYTF

J gene: TRBJ1-2
V gene: TRBV9
CDR3 protein: CASTQGQGGERGYTF

J gene: TRBJ2-3
V gene: TRBV19
CDR3 protein: CASSIAHSGLITDTQYF

J gene: TRBJ2-3
V gene: TRBV5-1
CDR3 protein: CASSAGLAGTFGTDTQYF

J gene: TRBJ2-1
V gene: TRBV6-5
CDR3 protein: CASRRLEETRYNEQFF

J gene: TRBJ2-3
V gene: TRBV29-1
CDR3 protein: CSVRGRGQGLGTDTQYF

J gene: TRBJ2-7
V gene: TRBV5-6
CDR3 protein: CASSLGDRAVYEQYF

J gene: TRBJ1-2
V gene: TRBV29-1
CDR3 protein: CSGLGQGRYGYTF

J gene: TRBJ1-2
V gene: TRBV20-1
CDR3 protein: CSASARLGEGYTF

J gene: TRBJ2-2
V gene: TRBV19
CDR3 protein: CASSIQGTNTGELFF

J gene: TRBJ2-1
V gene: TRBV11-2
CDR3 protein: CASSEGGLGNEQFF

J gene: TRBJ2-1
V gene: TRBV10-3
CDR3 protein: CAISATEGSSYNEQFF

J gene: TRBJ2-2
V gene: TRBV12-3/TRBV12-4
CDR3 protein: CASSSPMDSANTGELFF

J gene: TRBJ2-3
V gene: TRBV9
CDR3 protein: CASSVGWDRADTQYF

J gene: TRBJ1-2
V gene: TRBV6-6
CDR3 protein: CATQYPLCRVCYTF

J gene: TRBJ2-4
V gene: TRBV11-2
CDR3 protein: CASSLGRRGLLKGGIAIQYF

J gene: TRBJ2-2
V gene: TRBV18
CDR3 protein: CASSPLTGKLFF

J gene: TRBJ2-5
V gene: TRBV7-2
CDR3 protein: CASTYYRGGETQYF

J gene: TRBJ2-1
V gene: TRBV10-3
CDR3 protein: CAISDRSVSSYNEQFF

J gene: TRBJ2-3
V gene: TRBV3-1
CDR3 protein: CASTLAGGVGGTDTQYF

J gene: TRBJ2-2
V gene: TRBV6-5
CDR3 protein: CASSYSIGGGSNTGELFF

J gene: TRBJ2-7
V gene: TRBV27
CDR3 protein: CASSLTAGYSYEQYF